What follows is one T cell receptor (beta chain) and its context. No antigen is known for it. HTBI primers from iRepertoire and Arm-PCR of CDR3 regions yielded the TCR beta libraries. TCRdb independently ran MiXCR on the multiplex PCR reads; one entry per CDR3 protein. This table holds roughly 430,000 distinct CDR3 sequences, roughly a fifth found once. Time point reported: persistent/refractory GD, antithyroid drugs over 5 years with positive TRAb. From PBMCs, RNA was extracted and then used to make the TCR library. The data originate from a study of regulatory T cells in long-lasting Graves disease. Study-level background: Treatment with antithyroid drugs for over 5 years, together with positive TSH receptor antibodies, meant persistent Graves' disease.

Study results and limitations: Researchers reported studying only peripheral blood, not thyroid tissue.

The source was peripheral blood mononuclear cells (PBMCs), collected when the disease was refractory, from a patient treated with antithyroid drugs. The clonotype originates from a female donor with Graves disease.

In DNA form, the CDR3 reads TGTGCCAGCAGCTTGGTTGTACCATCACTCCAAGAGACCCAGTACTTC. It is translated as CASSLVVPSLQETQYF. This chain links TRBV5-5 with TRBJ2-5; D gene uncertain. V lost 0 bases and J 1 base, leaving 13 bases between the germline ends. The CDR3 is 16 amino acids. CDR1 is SGHKS, CDR2 YYEKEE, per germline (reference sequence).